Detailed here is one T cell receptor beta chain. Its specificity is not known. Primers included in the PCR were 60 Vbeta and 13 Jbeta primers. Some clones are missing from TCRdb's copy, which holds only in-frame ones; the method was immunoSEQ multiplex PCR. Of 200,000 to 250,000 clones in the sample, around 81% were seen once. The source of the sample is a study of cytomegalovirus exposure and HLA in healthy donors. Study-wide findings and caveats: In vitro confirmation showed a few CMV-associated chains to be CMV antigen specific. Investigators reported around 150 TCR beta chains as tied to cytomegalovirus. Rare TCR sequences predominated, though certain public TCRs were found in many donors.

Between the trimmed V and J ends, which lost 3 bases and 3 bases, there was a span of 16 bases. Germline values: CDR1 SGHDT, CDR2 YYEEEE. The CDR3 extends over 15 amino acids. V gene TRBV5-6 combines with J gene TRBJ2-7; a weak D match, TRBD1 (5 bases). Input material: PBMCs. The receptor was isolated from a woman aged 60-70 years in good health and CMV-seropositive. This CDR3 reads CASSSRAGSFYEQYF. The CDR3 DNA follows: TGTGCCAGCAGCTCCAGGGCAGGTTCTTTCTACGAGCAGTACTTC.